Reported below is one T cell receptor beta chain. Its antigen is not known. V was cut by 7 bases and J by 7 bases, with 16 bases left in between. The germline V gene has CDR1 MNHEY and CDR2 SVGAGI. The CDR3 consists of 13 residues. Noted time point: pretreatment peripheral blood. The repertoire was sequenced with immunoSEQ multiplex PCR; TCRdb's copy has only in-frame clones and lacks some. The sample consists of some 89,000 clones, around 85% of them appearing once. The sample originates from a study of PD-L1 blockade in urothelial cancer. Turning to the study itself: In terms of prior chemotherapy, patients had received 0 to 3 regimens.

Findings and caveats of the study: Stronger expansion of tumor-associated clones in blood at 3 weeks distinguished durable-benefit patients.

This receptor was identified in a man aged 55 to 70 with urothelial cancer. The material was PBMCs, obtained around atezolizumab (anti-PD-L1) treatment. The J gene is TRBJ1-1, the V gene TRBV6-5; D call uncertain. The CDR3 DNA follows: TGTGCCAGCACCTACGGGGTGACGAATGAAGCTTTCTTT. Its protein product is CASTYGVTNEAFF.